The entry below describes one TCR beta chain. Its antigen is unknown. These data originate in a study of T cell responses to AZD1222 COVID-19 vaccine. Study-wide results and limits: In all cases, repertoires were sampled only after the peak T cell response.

Trimming stripped 3 bases from V and 9 bases from J, with 16 bases between. The CDR3 contains 15 residues. The V gene's germline CDR1 is SGDLS and CDR2 YYNGEE. Profiling relied on immunoSEQ multiplex PCR, and the TCRdb table lists in-frame clones only, not all of them. The table lists more than 80,000 clones, 85% to 95% of them singletons. V is TRBV9 and J is TRBJ1-6, with a weak D call TRBD1 (6 bases). The sample here was peripheral blood, taken 28 days after the second AZD1222 dose. This TCR came from an adult who received the AZD1222 COVID-19 vaccine. CDR3 amino acids: CASSARGLGGSPLHF. The CDR3 DNA reads as TGTGCCAGCAGCGCCAGGGGTCTTGGGGGTTCACCCCTCCACTTT.